This T cell receptor (beta chain) derives from a study of blood T cell repertoires in COVID-19 (dated by TCRdb to the early 2020s). Study-level background: Samples covering the acute and convalescent phases of COVID-19 were provided by collaborators in the United States, Italy and Spain. The sample metadata nearly always contained a de-identified subject ID, COVID-19 status, age in years and sex. HLA class I and class II types, where available, came from metadata supplied by the sample provider rather than from assay-based typing. Deeply sampled blood TCRbeta repertoires from subjects exposed to, actively infected with, or recovered from COVID-19 were included in the dataset. The prospective study material was composed of cDNA or gDNA derived from T cells, B-cell-depleted T cells, or PBMCs. The samples were drawn from two sources: the first 160 participants of the ongoing ImmuneRACE study, and approximately 1,300 subjects contributed by 6 global collaborators. A freely available public database, intended as a resource for researchers studying the immune response to SARS-CoV-2, is where the repertoires were released.

What the research found in general, with its limitations: The quantity of clinical and demographic metadata differed by source and by participant and was supplied without curation.

TCRbeta CDR3 regions were amplified from genomic DNA using the immunoSEQ Assay, a bias-controlled multiplex PCR. In the source study's methods: The number of nucleated cells in each sample was estimated from the amplification of reference gene primers within the assay. To quantify the absolute abundance of each unique TCRbeta CDR3 rearrangement, sequence reads were collapsed and filtered. For each sample, productive Simpson clonality was calculated by taking the square root of Simpson's diversity index across productive rearrangements. The immuneACCESS repertoire file appears here via TCRdb, limited to in-frame rearrangements. These files lack a portion of the clones; in checked studies, under half of the deficit traces to unresolved V genes, and the cause of the others is not known. The DNA was the basis for D and trimming; V, J and clone size are from that table. This sample has 250,000 or so clones in its table, and roughly 88% of those were observed once. The top ten clones comprise 2.5% to 3.5% of the sample.

There are a few counts of this clone. The antigen this receptor binds is unknown. The input lacks base qualities; no much larger clone sits a single base away. In the prospective study, participants were roughly 18 to 95 years old, resided in 24 geographic areas of the United States, and were enrolled through a virtual design. Cohort assignment in the prospective study relied on participant-reported clinical history from a screening survey and a study questionnaire. Exposed participants had been in contact with someone with a PCR-confirmed or clinician-diagnosed COVID-19 case within 2 weeks of study entry. Mobile phlebotomists in the prospective study collected whole blood, serum and a nasopharyngeal or oropharyngeal swab from every participant. Over a roughly two-month period, participants in the prospective study had the option of providing additional blood draws and questionnaires. Before DNA extraction, blood samples from the prospective study were shipped at room temperature or frozen.

The sequenced sample consisted of PBMCs or T cells enriched from blood (not recorded which). This sequence was found in a woman in her 40s who had been exposed to COVID-19.

The nucleotide sequence is given as TGTGCCAGCAGTTTAGGCAGGCCCACTGAAGCTTTCTTT. Its translation is CASSLGRPTEAFF. The chain couples TRBV27 to TRBJ1-1; the D gene assignment is ambiguous. The germline V gene (reference sequence) provides CDR1 MNHEY and CDR2 SMNVEV. The CDR3, cysteine through phenylalanine, is 13 amino acids long. Left in the record is the CDR3 DNA by itself, 39 bases read in frame from the first base. Trimming at the junction amounts to 2 bases on V and 4 bases on J, and the germline ends lie 8 bases apart.